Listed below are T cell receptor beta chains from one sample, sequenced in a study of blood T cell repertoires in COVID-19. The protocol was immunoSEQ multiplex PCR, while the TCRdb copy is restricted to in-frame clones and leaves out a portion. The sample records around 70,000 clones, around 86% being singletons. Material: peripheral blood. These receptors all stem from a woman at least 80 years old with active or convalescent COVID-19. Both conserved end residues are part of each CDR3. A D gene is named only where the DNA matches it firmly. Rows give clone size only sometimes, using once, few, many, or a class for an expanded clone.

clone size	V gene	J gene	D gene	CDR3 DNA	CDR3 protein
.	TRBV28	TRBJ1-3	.	TGTGCCAGCAGTTTATACAGGACTACTGGAAACACCATATATTTT	CASSLYRTTGNTIYF
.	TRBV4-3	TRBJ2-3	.	TGCGCCAGCAGCCAAGAGGACAGAGGGACCTCAGATACGCAGTATTTT	CASSQEDRGTSDTQYF
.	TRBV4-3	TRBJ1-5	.	TGCGCCAGCAGCCAAGATGCCCTATATAGCAATCAGCCCCAGCATTTT	CASSQDALYSNQPQHF
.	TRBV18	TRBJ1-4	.	TGTGCCAGCTCATCACAGAGCTACAGTGGCGCAACTAATGAAAAACTGTTTTTT	CASSSQSYSGATNEKLFF
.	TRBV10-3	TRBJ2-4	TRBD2	TGTGCCATCAGTGAAGTAGCGGGACCCAAAAACATTCAGTACTTC	CAISEVAGPKNIQYF
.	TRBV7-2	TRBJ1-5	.	TGTGCCAGCAGCTACCAGGAAATGTTTCAGCCCCAGCATTTT	CASSYQEMFQPQHF
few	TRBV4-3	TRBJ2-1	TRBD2	TGCGCCAGCAGCCAAGGATTCGGTAGCGGGGGGCTGAATGAGCAGTTCTTC	CASSQGFGSGGLNEQFF
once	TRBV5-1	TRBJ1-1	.	TGCGCCAGCAGCTTCGGGAACACTGAAGCTTTCTTT	CASSFGNTEAFF
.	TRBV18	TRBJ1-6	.	TGTGCCAGCTCACCGAACATGATGACAGCAAATTCACCCCTCCACTTT	CASSPNMMTANSPLHF
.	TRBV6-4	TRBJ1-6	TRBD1	TGTGCCAGCAGTGACTCGATCCCTGGACAGGACCTCCTGTTTAGGTCCTCACCCCTCCACTTT	CASSDSIPGQDLLFRSSPLHF
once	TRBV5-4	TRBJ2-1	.	TGTGCCAGCAGGCGGACAGCCAGCTCCTACAATGAGCAGTTCTTC	CASRRTASSYNEQFF
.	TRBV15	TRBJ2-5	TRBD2	TGTGCCACCAGTGCCTCTCTAGCGGGGGGTCAAGAGACCCAGTACTTC	CATSASLAGGQETQYF
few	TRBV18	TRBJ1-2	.	TGTGCCAGCTCACCCGGACAGCTTGTTCTCACTAGGGCCTATGGCTACACCTTC	CASSPGQLVLTRAYGYTF
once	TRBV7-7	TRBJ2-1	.	TGTGCTAGCAGCCAATCTCACAACAGGGTCGAAGAGCAGTTCTTC	CASSQSHNRVEEQFF
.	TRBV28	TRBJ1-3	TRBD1	TGTGCCAGCAGCCGGGGGACAGGGAACACCATATATTTT	CASSRGTGNTIYF
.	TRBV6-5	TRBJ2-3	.	TGTGCCAGCAGTTACTCGATACTAGCTTCAGATACGCAGTATTTT	CASSYSILASDTQYF
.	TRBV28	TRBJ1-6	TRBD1	TGTGCCAGCAGTACGACCGGGACAGGGAATTCACCCCTCCACTTT	CASSTTGTGNSPLHF
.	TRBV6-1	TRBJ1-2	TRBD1	TGTGCCAGCAGTGAAATTGATCCGGGACAGGTAGGCGGCTACACCTTC	CASSEIDPGQVGGYTF
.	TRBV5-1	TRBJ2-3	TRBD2	TGCGCCAGCAGCTTGGAACTAGCGGTGGGGGGGGATACGCAGTATTTT	CASSLELAVGGDTQYF
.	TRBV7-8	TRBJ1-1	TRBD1	TGTGCCAGCAGCTTAGATGAATACCGATCCCAGGGGGCATTAGGGGCTGAAGCTTTCTTT	CASSLDEYRSQGALGAEAFF
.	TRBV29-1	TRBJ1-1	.	TGCAGCGTTTTACAAGGGGACTTCACTGAAGCTTTCTTT	CSVLQGDFTEAFF
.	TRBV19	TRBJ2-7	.	TGTGCCAGTAGCCAAATTAACCAGGTCGAGCAGTACTTC	CASSQINQVEQYF
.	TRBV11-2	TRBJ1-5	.	TGTGCCAGCCCCCTTTTTAGCAATCAGCCCCAGCATTTT	CASPLFSNQPQHF
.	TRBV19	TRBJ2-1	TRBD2	TGTGCCAGTACAGGTACGGGGGGGGCCTTGGGAAATGAGCAGTTCTTC	CASTGTGGALGNEQFF
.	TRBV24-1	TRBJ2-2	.	TGTGCCACCAGTGATTGGCAGGGTGGTTACACCGGGGAGCTGTTTTTT	CATSDWQGGYTGELFF
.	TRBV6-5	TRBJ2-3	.	TGTGCCAGCAGTTACTCGACTGGACTAACAGATACGCAGTATTTT	CASSYSTGLTDTQYF
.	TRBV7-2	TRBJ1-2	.	TGTGCCAGCAGCTTAGTTCGGGGGAGTTATGGCTACACCTTC	CASSLVRGSYGYTF
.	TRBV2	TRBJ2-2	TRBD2	TGTGCCACCTCCGGGCTAGCGGGGGTGAACACCGGGGAGCTGTTTTTT	CATSGLAGVNTGELFF
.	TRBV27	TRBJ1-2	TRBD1	TGTGCCAGCAGTTCCCCCCGGGACAGGGGGTTCTATGGCTACACCTTC	CASSSPRDRGFYGYTF
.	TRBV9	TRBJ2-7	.	TGTGCCAGCAGCGCCTCCCCGGGGGGCGGCGAGCAGTACTTC	CASSASPGGGEQYF
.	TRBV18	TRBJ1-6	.	TGTGCCAGCTCACCGGAGACTCCTGGTGGTGCCTATAATTCACCCCTCCACTTT	CASSPETPGGAYNSPLHF
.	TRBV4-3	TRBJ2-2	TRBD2	TGCGCCAGCAGCCACGACCGGACTAGCGGGGGGGCGCGTGGCACCGGGGAGCTGTTTTTT	CASSHDRTSGGARGTGELFF
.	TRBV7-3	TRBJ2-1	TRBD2	TGTGCCAGCAGCCTCTATAGCGGGGTTAACAATGAGCAGTTCTTC	CASSLYSGVNNEQFF
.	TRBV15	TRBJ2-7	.	TGTGCCACCGGGGTTCCTAGCAGGGGCTACGAGCAGTACTTC	CATGVPSRGYEQYF
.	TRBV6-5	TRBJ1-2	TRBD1	TGTGCCAGCAGCCCGACAGGGAACTATGGCTACACCTTC	CASSPTGNYGYTF
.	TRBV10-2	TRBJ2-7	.	TGCGCCAGCCTTAGCTCCTACGAGCAGTACTTC	CASLSSYEQYF
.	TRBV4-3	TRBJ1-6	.	TGCGCCAGCAGCCAAGATCGGGAAGTAGGGATTGCTAATTCACCCCTCCACTTT	CASSQDREVGIANSPLHF
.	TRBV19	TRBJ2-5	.	TGTGCCAGTAGTAGCGGGGCCCAAGAGACCCAGTACTTC	CASSSGAQETQYF
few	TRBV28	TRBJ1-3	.	TGTGCCAGCAGTTTAAATTTCGGTGGAAACACCATATATTTT	CASSLNFGGNTIYF
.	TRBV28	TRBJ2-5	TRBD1	TGTGCCAGCAGCATCGCACAGGGGCGAGAGACCCAGTACTTC	CASSIAQGRETQYF
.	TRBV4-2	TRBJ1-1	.	TGTGCCAGCAGCCAAGATCCACCGCGGTGGGCTTTCTTT	CASSQDPPRWAFF
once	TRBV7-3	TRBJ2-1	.	TGTGCCAGCAGCTTAGGCGGCGGGGAGTACAATGAGCAGTTCTTC	CASSLGGGEYNEQFF
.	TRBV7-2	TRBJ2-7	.	TGTGCCAGCAGCTTAGTTGGGGCTTTGAGCTCCTACGAGCAGTACTTC	CASSLVGALSSYEQYF
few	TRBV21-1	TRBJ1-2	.	TGTGCCAGCAGCAACCGGGGCTATGGCTACACCTTC	CASSNRGYGYTF
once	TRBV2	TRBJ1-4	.	TGTGCCAGCAGTCTTACAGGGTTTAATGAAAAACTGTTTTTT	CASSLTGFNEKLFF
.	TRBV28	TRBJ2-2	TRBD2	TGTGCCAGCAGTGAACTAGCGGGGACCTACACCGGGGAGCTGTTTTTT	CASSELAGTYTGELFF
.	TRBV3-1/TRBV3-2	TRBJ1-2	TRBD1	TGTGCCAGCAGCCAACGAACCGGGACAGGGGGCTTCGGCTACACCTTC	CASSQRTGTGGFGYTF
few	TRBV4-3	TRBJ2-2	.	TGCGCCAGCAGCCAAGAGGCGCTAACTCGGGGGTGGAACACCGGGGAGCTGTTTTTT	CASSQEALTRGWNTGELFF
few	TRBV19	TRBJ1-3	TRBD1	TGTGCCAGTAAGACAGGGAGCTCTGGAAACACCATATATTTT	CASKTGSSGNTIYF
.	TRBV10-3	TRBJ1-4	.	TGTGCCATCAGTCGGCAGCAAAGCGATGAAAAACTGTTTTTT	CAISRQQSDEKLFF
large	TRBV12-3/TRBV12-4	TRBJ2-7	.	TGTGCCAGCAGTATAACCACGCGGGAGCAGTACTTC	CASSITTREQYF
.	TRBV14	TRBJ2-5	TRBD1	TGTGCCAGCAGCCAAGAAAACTTTAGGGGACAGGGGTTTGGATGGGAAGAGACCCAGTACTTC	CASSQENFRGQGFGWEETQYF
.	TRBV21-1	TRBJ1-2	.	TGTGCCAGCAGCAAAAGGGACAGGGAAAACCTATCCTATGGCTACACCTTC	CASSKRDRENLSYGYTF
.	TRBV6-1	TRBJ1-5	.	TGTGCCAGCAGTGATCAACGGGGAAGCAATCAGCCCCAGCATTTT	CASSDQRGSNQPQHF
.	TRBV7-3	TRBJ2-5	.	TGTGCCAGCAGCTCCCTCGGGGGAGAGACCCAGTACTTC	CASSSLGGETQYF
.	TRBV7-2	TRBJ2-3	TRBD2	TGTGCCAGCAGCCATCGATACCTAGCGGGGGCCCATACGCAGTATTTT	CASSHRYLAGAHTQYF
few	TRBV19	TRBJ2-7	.	TGTGCCAGTAGTCAACAGGTTCAGACTTACGAGCAGTACTTC	CASSQQVQTYEQYF
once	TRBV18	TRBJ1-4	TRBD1	TGTGCCAGCTCGAGACCGGGACAGACTAATGAAAAACTGTTTTTT	CASSRPGQTNEKLFF
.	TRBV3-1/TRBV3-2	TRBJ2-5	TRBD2	TGTGCCAGCAGCCCGTTCGCAGCGGGGGGGCTGAGGGAGACCCAGTACTTC	CASSPFAAGGLRETQYF